This entry lists 29 T cell receptor beta chains sequenced from one sample in a study of vaccination and CD4 T cells after COVID-19. Cultured CD4+ T cell DNA underwent sequencing with the Oncomine TCR Beta short-read assay. TCRdb reprocessed the PCR reads with MiXCR, giving one entry per CDR3 protein. This sample has some 5,000 distinct CDR3 sequences; around 82% occur once, and the top ten carry under 20%. Noted treatment: roughly 11-day PBMC culture with coronavirus spike peptide pools or control peptides (ViraFEST assay). Their antigen targets remain unknown. The sequenced sample consisted of CD4+ T cells from blood, cultured in vitro. The receptor set was obtained from a human donor who had recovered from COVID-19.

The chain couples TRBV6-5 to TRBJ2-3; 7 nucleotides match TRBD2. V lost 3 bases, J lost 8 bases, and 5 bases stayed unmatched. The CDR3 sequence is 13 residues long. Germline V lookup: CDR1 MNHEY, CDR2 SVGAGI. The CDR3 loop is CASSYASGITQYF. The CDR3 DNA sequence: TGTGCCAGCAGTTATGCCAGCGGGATTACGCAGTATTTT.

This chain links TRBV7-3 with TRBJ1-2, with D tentatively TRBD1 (5 bases). The CDR3 consists of 13 residues. CDR1 is SGHTA and CDR2 is FQGTGA in the germline V gene. V lost 5 bases and J lost 10, with 17 bases in between. The CDR3 sequence: CASSDGVRQPYTF. In DNA form, the CDR3 reads TGTGCCAGCAGCGACGGGGTTCGACAGCCCTACACCTTC. The variable domain in full, completed from reference TRBV7-3 and TRBJ1-2, reads GAGVSQTPSNKVTEKGKYVELRCDPISGHTALYWYRQSLGQGPEFLIYFQGTGAADDSGLPNDRFFAVRPEGSVSTLKIQRTERGDSAVYLCASSDGVRQPYTFGSGTRLTVV.

The V and J genes are TRBV6-1 and TRBJ1-1, with D unresolved. Germline assignment: CDR1 MNHNS and CDR2 SASEGT. The CDR3 spans 11 residues. V lost 7 bases to trimming and J lost 8 bases, with 11 bases between them. The CDR3 DNA sequence: TGTGCCAGCAATGGTGGAAGAGAAGCTTTCTTT. This sequence encodes CASNGGREAFF.

The V gene is TRBV20-1, the J gene TRBJ2-1; TRBD2 matches at 8 bases. The CDR3 runs 15 residues. Per germline, CDR1 DFQATT and CDR2 SNEGSKA (reference sequence). With V trimmed by 4 bases and J by 4 bases, 9 bases remained unmatched. This CDR3 reads CSATPGGLEYNEQFF. In nucleotides, the CDR3 is TGCAGTGCTACCCCCGGGGGACTAGAATACAATGAGCAGTTCTTC.

This chain uses TRBV7-2 with TRBJ1-1; the match to TRBD1 covers 9 bases. The germline gives CDR1 SGHTA, CDR2 FQGNSA. After removal of 6 bases from V and 1 base from J, the junction contained 3 bases not matched to a gene. The CDR3 has 14 residues. The CDR3 here is CASSRDRANTEAFF. The DNA of the CDR3 is TGTGCCAGCAGTCGGGACAGGGCGAACACTGAAGCTTTCTTT.

The rearrangement uses TRBV20-1 and TRBJ2-3; 9 nucleotides line up with TRBD2. CDR3 length: 16 residues. The V gene end was trimmed by 0 bases and the J gene end by 3 bases; junction bases not matched to a gene: 7. Germline CDR1 reads DFQATT; CDR2 reads SNEGSKA (reference sequence). The CDR3 reads CSARDRRLAATDTQYF. The CDR3 bases are TGCAGTGCTAGAGACCGTAGACTAGCGGCTACAGATACGCAGTATTTT.

The J gene is TRBJ2-7, the V gene TRBV2, with 7 positions matching TRBD2. The germline gives CDR1 SNHLY, CDR2 FYNNEI. The CDR3 is made up of 16 amino acids. Trimming cost V 6 bases and J 1 base; bases outside gene matches: 12. As DNA, the CDR3 is TGTGCCAGCAGAATGGGTACCGGGACTACGTCCTACGAGCAGTACTTC. Protein sequence: CASRMGTGTTSYEQYF.

The rearrangement links TRBV21-1 to TRBJ1-5. TRBV21-1 is designated a pseudogene. CDR3 length: 13 amino acids. The CDR3 coding sequence is TGTGCCAGCAGCAAAGGGTCAGATCAGCCCCAGCATTTT. Encoded protein: CASSKGSDQPQHF.

By share, this clonotype ranks as medium-sized. This sequence joins TRBV24-1 and TRBJ2-1; 12 positions agree with TRBD2. Unmatched junction bases numbered 4, after V lost 1 base and J lost 4 bases. The CDR3 is 17 amino acids. Looked up from germline, CDR1 is KGHDR and CDR2 is SFDVKD. This CDR3 is CATSDFASGGGYNEQFF. CDR3 DNA sequence: TGTGCCACCAGTGATTTCGCTAGCGGGGGGGGATACAATGAGCAGTTCTTC.

The V and J genes are TRBV6-2 or TRBV6-3 and TRBJ1-2; D is ambiguous. This CDR3 has 11 residues. Germline-derived CDR1 and CDR2 are MNHEY and SVGEGT. Trimming took off 6 bases at V and 2 bases at J, with 4 bases between the two ends. CDR3 region: CASRENYGYTF. The CDR3 nucleotides are TGTGCCAGCAGGGAAAACTATGGCTACACCTTC.

By sample fraction, this clonotype is large. J is TRBJ1-2 and V is TRBV14; D gene unclear. Germline V lookup: CDR1 SGHDN, CDR2 FVKESK. This CDR3 is 17 amino acids long. V gave up 1 base and J gave up 1 base, with 16 bases separating them. The chain's CDR3 is CASSQAARAIINYGYTF. The CDR3, as DNA: TGTGCCAGCAGCCAAGCGGCTAGGGCGATTATTAACTATGGCTACACCTTC.

By sample share, this clonotype is large. This chain uses TRBV6-1 with TRBJ2-2; D unresolved. The CDR3 is made up of 15 amino acids. CDR1 is MNHNS, CDR2 SASEGT, per germline. V was pared by 1 base and J by 2 bases, with 8 bases between. The CDR3 is CASSEDNSNTGELFF. For the CDR3, the DNA is TGTGCCAGCAGTGAAGACAACAGTAACACCGGGGAGCTGTTTTTT.

CDR3 in amino acids: CSARDQRGIQPQHF. The DNA of the CDR3 is TGCAGTGCTAGAGATCAAAGAGGGATCCAGCCCCAGCATTTT. V usage is TRBV20-1 and J usage is TRBJ1-5; D is unclear. The V end lost 0 bases, the J end lost 7 bases, and 13 bases lay between the germline ends. Germline assignment: CDR1 DFQATT and CDR2 SNEGSKA (reference sequence). The CDR3 extends over 14 amino acids.

V and J are TRBV27 and TRBJ1-2, with no clear D. CDR3 length: 13 amino acids. The germline V gene has CDR1 MNHEY and CDR2 SMNVEV (reference sequence). Deletions cut 6 bases from V and 8 bases from J, with 16 bases between. The chain's CDR3 is CASSPIVGKGYTF. DNA of the CDR3: TGTGCCAGCAGCCCAATCGTAGGGAAAGGCTACACCTTC.

The gene calls are TRBV7-8 and TRBJ1-5; no reliable D call. Germline lookup yields CDR1 SGHVS and CDR2 FQNEAQ. There are 12 residues in the CDR3. Deletions cut 6 bases from V and 6 bases from J, with 9 bases between. In DNA, the CDR3 is TGTGCCAGCAGGGCGGGAACTCAGCCCCAGCATTTT. This codes for CASRAGTQPQHF.

The rearrangement links TRBV20-1 to TRBJ1-2; 7 nucleotides align to TRBD1. The CDR3 is made up of 13 amino acids. Germline CDR1 and CDR2: DFQATT and SNEGSKA (reference sequence). Trimming took 0 bases from V and 7 from J; bases not matched to a gene: 5. The CDR3 coding sequence is TGCAGTGCTAGAGAAGACAGGGTCGGTGGCTACACCTTC. Encoded protein: CSAREDRVGGYTF.

This chain links TRBV19 with TRBJ1-5, with D hard to call. V dropped 0 bases and J dropped 4 bases, with 13 bases sitting between them. The germline gives CDR1 LNHDA, CDR2 SQIVND (reference sequence). The CDR3 runs 16 residues. The CDR3: CASSIDPRPPNQPQHF. The CDR3 DNA reads as TGTGCCAGTAGTATAGATCCTCGTCCCCCAAATCAGCCCCAGCATTTT.

This clonotype was counted a single time. This sequence joins TRBV6-5 and TRBJ1-6; no definite D call. The CDR3 is made up of 16 amino acids. Trimming cost V 0 bases and J 1 base, with 7 bases left between them. Germline loops: CDR1 MNHEY, CDR2 SVGAGI. CDR3 in amino acids: CASSYSLVSYNSPLHF. CDR3 in DNA: TGTGCCAGCAGTTACTCACTAGTATCCTATAATTCACCCCTCCACTTT.

As DNA, the CDR3 is TGCGCCAGCAGTGCCCGGACAGAGAATCAGCCCCAGCATTTT. Encoded protein: CASSARTENQPQHF. This sequence joins TRBV10-2 and TRBJ1-5; tentative D call: TRBD1 (6 bases). Trimming pared 4 bases from V and 4 bases from J, leaving 11 bases between. From germline, CDR1 is WSHSY and CDR2 SAAADI. The CDR3 extends over 14 amino acids.

CDR3 nucleotide sequence: TGTGCCAGCAGCTTGGGGGGACAAGAGACCCAGTACTTC. It encodes CASSLGGQETQYF. The rearrangement uses TRBV5-5 and TRBJ2-5; D unresolved. Trimming removed 0 bases from V and 2 bases from J, with 5 bases in between. The CDR3 is 13 amino acids. CDR1 SGHKS and CDR2 YYEKEE come from the germline V gene (reference sequence).

The rearrangement uses TRBV6-1 and TRBJ2-5; 11 bases agree with TRBD2. Germline V gives CDR1 MNHNS, CDR2 SASEGT. J gave up 1 base and V 7 bases, and 11 bases lay outside the gene matches. The CDR3 loop spans 17 amino acids. The CDR3 here is CASTLLAGGKGQETQYF. The CDR3 DNA reads TGTGCCAGCACCTTGCTAGCGGGGGGAAAGGGCCAAGAGACCCAGTACTTC.

This chain links TRBV24-1 with TRBJ2-2; 7 bases align to TRBD1. Trimming took 4 bases from V and 1 from J; bases not matched to a gene: 5. The CDR3 totals 16 residues. CDR1 is KGHDR and CDR2 is SFDVKD in the germline V gene. CDR3 sequence reads: CATSETRTGNTGELFF. CDR3 nucleotide sequence: TGTGCCACCAGTGAGACACGGACAGGGAACACCGGGGAGCTGTTTTTT.

V gene TRBV2 combines with J gene TRBJ1-2; D might be TRBD1 (5 bases). The V gene lost 7 bases and the J gene lost 5 bases, with 17 bases spanning the gap. Germline loops: CDR1 SNHLY, CDR2 FYNNEI. This CDR3 is 14 amino acids long. The CDR3 loop reads CASTSRGEGYGYTF. The CDR3 coding sequence is TGTGCCAGCACCTCGCGGGGGGAAGGGTATGGCTACACCTTC.

A single count supports this clonotype. CDR3 DNA: TGTGCCAGCAGTGGGGGGGGTATTGGCTACACCTTC. It is translated as CASSGGGIGYTF. The chain couples TRBV12-3 or TRBV12-4 to TRBJ1-2, with D perhaps matching TRBD1 (5 bases). With 5 bases removed from V and 7 bases from J, the gap between germline ends came to 11 bases. The CDR3 length is 12 residues.

This chain joins TRBV20-1 and TRBJ1-4; possible D gene TRBD1, 5 bases. Deletions cut 0 bases from V and 4 bases from J, with 12 bases between. Germline V gives CDR1 DFQATT, CDR2 SNEGSKA (reference sequence). This CDR3 has 15 residues. The DNA for the CDR3 is TGCAGTGCTAGAGAGAGGGGTCGAGGTAATGAAAAACTGTTTTTT. Translating gives CSARERGRGNEKLFF.

The V gene is TRBV7-3, the J gene TRBJ1-6; possible D gene TRBD1, 5 bases. V lost 2 bases, J lost 2 bases, and 7 bases lay in between. The CDR3 totals 15 residues. Germline V lookup: CDR1 SGHTA, CDR2 FQGTGA. CDR3 in amino acids: CASSLLGAYNSPLHF. The CDR3 coding sequence is TGTGCCAGCAGCTTATTGGGGGCCTATAATTCACCCCTCCACTTT.

The chain employs TRBV7-3 and TRBJ2-2, with no clear D. CDR1 and CDR2 from the germline V gene are SGHTA and FQGTGA. The V end was cut by 1 base, the J end by 4 bases, with 10 bases between. CDR3 size: 15 residues. CDR3 amino acids: CASSLKPLATGELFF. The DNA of the CDR3 is TGTGCCAGCAGCTTAAAGCCCCTTGCCACCGGGGAGCTGTTTTTT.

The V call is TRBV2, the J call TRBJ1-1; D not certain. CDR3 length: 12 residues. CDR1 and CDR2 (germline): SNHLY, FYNNEI. V was pared by 7 bases and J by 7 bases, with 13 bases between. In DNA, the CDR3 is TGTGCCAGCAACCGACTCGAGGGTGAAGCTTTCTTT. It translates to CASNRLEGEAFF. The variable domain in full, completed from reference TRBV2 and TRBJ1-1, reads EPEVTQTPSHQVTQMGQEVILRCVPISNHLYFYWYRQILGQKVEFLVSFYNNEISEKSEIFDDQFSVERPDGSNFTLKIRSTKLEDSAMYFCASNRLEGEAFFGQGTRLTVV.

This clonotype was found a few times. V is TRBV10-1 and J is TRBJ1-1; 7 bases are a match to TRBD1. V lost 6 bases, J lost 5 bases, and 12 bases stayed unmatched. The CDR3 runs to 15 residues. Germline V gene sequence: CDR1 WNHNN, CDR2 SYGVQD (reference sequence). The CDR3 here is CASSDIGTGDTEAFF. CDR3 DNA: TGCGCCAGCAGCGATATTGGAACAGGGGATACTGAAGCTTTCTTT.